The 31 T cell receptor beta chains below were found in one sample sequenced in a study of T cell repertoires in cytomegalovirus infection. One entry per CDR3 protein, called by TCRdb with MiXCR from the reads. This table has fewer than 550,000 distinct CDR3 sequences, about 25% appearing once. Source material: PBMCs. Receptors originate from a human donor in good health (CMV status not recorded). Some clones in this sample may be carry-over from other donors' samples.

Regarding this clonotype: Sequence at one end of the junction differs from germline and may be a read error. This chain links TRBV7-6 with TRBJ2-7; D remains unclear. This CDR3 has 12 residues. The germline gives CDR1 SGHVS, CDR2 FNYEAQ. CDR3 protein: CASSLRSYEHYF. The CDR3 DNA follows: TGTGCCAGCAGCTTAAGGTCCTACGAGCATTACTTC.

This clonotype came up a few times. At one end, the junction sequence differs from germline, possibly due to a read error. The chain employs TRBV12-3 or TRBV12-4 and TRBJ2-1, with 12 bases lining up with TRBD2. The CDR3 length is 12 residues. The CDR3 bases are TGTGCCAGCAGTCCCCGACTAGCGGGAGCCCTCTTC. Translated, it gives CASSPRLAGALF.

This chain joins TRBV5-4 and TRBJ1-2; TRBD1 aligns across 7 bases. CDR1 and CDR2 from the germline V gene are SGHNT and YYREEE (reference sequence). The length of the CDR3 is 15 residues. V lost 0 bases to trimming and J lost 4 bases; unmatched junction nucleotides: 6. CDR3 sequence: CASSLGGTVAYGYTF. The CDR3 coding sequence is TGTGCCAGCAGCTTGGGGGGGACAGTGGCCTATGGCTACACCTTC.

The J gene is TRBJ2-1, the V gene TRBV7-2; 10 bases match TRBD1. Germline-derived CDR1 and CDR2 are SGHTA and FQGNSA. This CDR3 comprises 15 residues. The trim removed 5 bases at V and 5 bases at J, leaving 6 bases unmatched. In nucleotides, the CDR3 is TGTGCCAGCAGCACCGGACAGGGGGTGAACAATGAGCAGTTCTTC. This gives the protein CASSTGQGVNNEQFF.

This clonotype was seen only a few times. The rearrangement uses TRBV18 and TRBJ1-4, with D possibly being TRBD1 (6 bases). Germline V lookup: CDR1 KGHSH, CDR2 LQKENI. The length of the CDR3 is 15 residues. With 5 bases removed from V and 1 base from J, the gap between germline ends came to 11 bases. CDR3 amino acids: CASSADRLTNEKLFF. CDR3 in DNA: TGTGCCAGCTCAGCCGACAGGCTAACTAATGAAAAACTGTTTTTT.

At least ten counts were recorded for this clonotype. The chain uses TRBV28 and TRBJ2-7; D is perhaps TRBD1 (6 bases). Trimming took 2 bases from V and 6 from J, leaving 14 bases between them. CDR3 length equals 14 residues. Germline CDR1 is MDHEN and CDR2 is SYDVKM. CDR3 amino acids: CASSLHGARGEQYF. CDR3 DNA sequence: TGTGCCAGCAGTTTACATGGGGCCAGGGGCGAGCAGTACTTC.

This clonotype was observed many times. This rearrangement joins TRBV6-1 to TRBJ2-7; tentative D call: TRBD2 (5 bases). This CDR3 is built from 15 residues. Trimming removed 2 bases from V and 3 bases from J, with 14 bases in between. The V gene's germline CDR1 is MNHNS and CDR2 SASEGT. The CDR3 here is CASSELWLADYEQYF. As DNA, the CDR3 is TGTGCCAGCAGTGAACTATGGCTAGCAGACTACGAGCAGTACTTC.

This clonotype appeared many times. CDR3 region: CASSSRTGRTGELFF. Here the CDR3 DNA reads TGTGCCAGCAGCTCGAGGACAGGGCGCACCGGGGAGCTGTTTTTT. The chain joins TRBV7-6 to TRBJ2-2; 8 bases fit TRBD1. Per the germline V gene, CDR1 is SGHVS and CDR2 is FNYEAQ. V shed 4 bases and J 4 bases; nucleotides not matched to a gene: 5. CDR3 length equals 15 residues. The full variable domain, completed using reference TRBV7-6 and TRBJ2-2, is GAGVSQSPRYKVTKRGQDVALRCDPISGHVSLYWYRQALGQGPEFLTYFNYEAQQDKSGLPNDRFSAERPEGSISTLTIQRTEQRDSAMYRCASSSRTGRTGELFFGEGSRLTVL.

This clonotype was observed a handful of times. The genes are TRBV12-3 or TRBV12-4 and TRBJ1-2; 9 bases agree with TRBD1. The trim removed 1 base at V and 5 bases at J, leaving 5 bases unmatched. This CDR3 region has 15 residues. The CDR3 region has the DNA TGTGCCAGCAGTTTAGGGGGACAGGGAATTTATGGCTACACCTTC. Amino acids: CASSLGGQGIYGYTF.

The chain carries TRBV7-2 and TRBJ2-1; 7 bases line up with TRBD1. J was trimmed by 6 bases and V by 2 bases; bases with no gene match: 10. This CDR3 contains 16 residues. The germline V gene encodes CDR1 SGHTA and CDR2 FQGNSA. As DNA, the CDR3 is TGTGCCAGCAGCTTAATCTCCGCAGGGGGTGGCAATGAGCAGTTCTTC. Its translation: CASSLISAGGGNEQFF.

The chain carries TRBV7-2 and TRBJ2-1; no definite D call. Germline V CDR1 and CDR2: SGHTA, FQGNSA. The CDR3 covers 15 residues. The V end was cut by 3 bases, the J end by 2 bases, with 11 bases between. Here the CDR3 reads CASSFSRSAYNEQFF. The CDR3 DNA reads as TGTGCCAGCAGCTTTTCCCGGTCTGCCTACAATGAGCAGTTCTTC.

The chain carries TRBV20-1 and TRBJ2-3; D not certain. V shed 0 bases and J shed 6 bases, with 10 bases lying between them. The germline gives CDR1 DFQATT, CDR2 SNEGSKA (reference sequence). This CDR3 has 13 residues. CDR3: CSARDRLGDTQYF. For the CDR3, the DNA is TGCAGTGCTAGAGATCGGCTCGGGGATACGCAGTATTTT.

The CDR3 DNA follows: TGTGCCAGCAGCCGCCCTCCCGACAGAGCCCAGAACACCGGGGAGCTGTTTTTT. Translation gives CASSRPPDRAQNTGELFF. The V call is TRBV7-2, the J call TRBJ2-2; D possibly corresponds to TRBD1 (5 bases). V was clipped by 5 bases and J by 1 base, with 20 bases between them. Germline V gene data show CDR1 as SGHTA and CDR2 as FQGNSA. This CDR3 comprises 18 residues.

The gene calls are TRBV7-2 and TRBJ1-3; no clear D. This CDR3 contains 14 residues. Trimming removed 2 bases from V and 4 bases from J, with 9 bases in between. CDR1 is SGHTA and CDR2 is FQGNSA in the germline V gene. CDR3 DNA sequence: TGTGCCAGCAGCTTAAACATAGGGGGAAACACCATATATTTT. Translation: CASSLNIGGNTIYF.

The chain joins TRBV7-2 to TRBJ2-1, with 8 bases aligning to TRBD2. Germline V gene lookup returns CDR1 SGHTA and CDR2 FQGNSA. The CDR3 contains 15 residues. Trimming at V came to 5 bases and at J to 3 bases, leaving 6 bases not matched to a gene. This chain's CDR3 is CASSQSGSGYNEQFF. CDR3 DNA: TGTGCCAGCAGCCAAAGCGGGAGTGGCTACAATGAGCAGTTCTTC.

CDR3 sequence (DNA): TGTGCCAGCAGTTACAGGACAGGGAAGGTCGTTGAGCAGTTCTTC. It translates to CASSYRTGKVVEQFF. V is TRBV6-2 or TRBV6-3 and J is TRBJ2-1; 8 positions match TRBD1. The CDR3 contains 15 residues. Trimming at V came to 2 bases and at J to 9 bases, leaving 9 bases not matched to a gene. The V gene's germline CDR1 is MNHEY and CDR2 SVGEGT.

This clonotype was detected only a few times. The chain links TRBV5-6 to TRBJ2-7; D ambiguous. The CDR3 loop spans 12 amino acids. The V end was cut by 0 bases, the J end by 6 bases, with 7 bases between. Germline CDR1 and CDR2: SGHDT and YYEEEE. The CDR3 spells CASSLAVGEQYF. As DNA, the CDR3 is TGTGCCAGCAGCTTGGCGGTCGGCGAGCAGTACTTC.

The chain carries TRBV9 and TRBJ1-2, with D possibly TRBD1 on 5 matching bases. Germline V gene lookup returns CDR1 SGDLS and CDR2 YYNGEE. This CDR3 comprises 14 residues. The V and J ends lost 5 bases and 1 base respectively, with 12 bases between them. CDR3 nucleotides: TGTGCCAGCAGGGGCCAGGGCTATAACTATGGCTACACCTTC. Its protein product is CASRGQGYNYGYTF.

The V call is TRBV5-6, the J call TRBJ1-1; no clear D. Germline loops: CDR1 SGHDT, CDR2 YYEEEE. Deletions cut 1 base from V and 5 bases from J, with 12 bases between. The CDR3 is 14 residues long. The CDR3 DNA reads TGTGCCAGCAGCTTGTTTGCGGGCTATACTGAAGCTTTCTTT. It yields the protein CASSLFAGYTEAFF.

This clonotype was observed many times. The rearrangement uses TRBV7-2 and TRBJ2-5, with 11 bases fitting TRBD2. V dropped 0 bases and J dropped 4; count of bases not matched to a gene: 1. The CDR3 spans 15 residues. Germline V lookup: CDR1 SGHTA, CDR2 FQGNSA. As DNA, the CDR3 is TGTGCCAGCAGCTTAGCGACTAGCGGGGTAGAGACCCAGTACTTC. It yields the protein CASSLATSGVETQYF.

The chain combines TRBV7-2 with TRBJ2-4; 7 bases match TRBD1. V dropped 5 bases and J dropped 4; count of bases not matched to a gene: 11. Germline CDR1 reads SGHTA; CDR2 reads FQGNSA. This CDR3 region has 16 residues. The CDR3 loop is CASSPPQGVGKNIQYF. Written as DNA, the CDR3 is TGTGCCAGCAGCCCACCTCAGGGGGTAGGAAAAAACATTCAGTACTTC.

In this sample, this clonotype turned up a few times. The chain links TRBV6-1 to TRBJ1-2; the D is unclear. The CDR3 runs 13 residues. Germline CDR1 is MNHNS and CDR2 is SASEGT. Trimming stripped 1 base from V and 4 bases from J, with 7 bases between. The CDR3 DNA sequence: TGTGCCAGCAGTGAAGTCGGCAGCTATGGCTACACCTTC. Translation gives CASSEVGSYGYTF.

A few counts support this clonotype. CDR3: CASGRDYGYTF. The CDR3 DNA reads as TGTGCCAGCGGGAGAGACTATGGCTACACCTTC. The chain combines TRBV6-1 with TRBJ1-2, with unresolved D. Trimming removed 8 bases from V and 3 bases from J, with 7 bases in between. Germline V CDR1 and CDR2: MNHNS, SASEGT. The CDR3 contains 11 residues.

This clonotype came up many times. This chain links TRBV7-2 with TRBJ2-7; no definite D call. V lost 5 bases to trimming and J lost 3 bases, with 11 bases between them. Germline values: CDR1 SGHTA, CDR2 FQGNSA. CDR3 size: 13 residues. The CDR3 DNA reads TGTGCCAGCAGCCTTGGGATTCTCTACGAGCAGTACTTC. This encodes CASSLGILYEQYF.

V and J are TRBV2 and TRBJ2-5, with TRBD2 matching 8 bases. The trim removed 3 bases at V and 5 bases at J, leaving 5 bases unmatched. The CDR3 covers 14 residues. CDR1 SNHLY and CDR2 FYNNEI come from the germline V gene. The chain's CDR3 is CASSEVAGPETQYF. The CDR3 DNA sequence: TGTGCCAGCAGTGAGGTAGCGGGGCCCGAGACCCAGTACTTC.

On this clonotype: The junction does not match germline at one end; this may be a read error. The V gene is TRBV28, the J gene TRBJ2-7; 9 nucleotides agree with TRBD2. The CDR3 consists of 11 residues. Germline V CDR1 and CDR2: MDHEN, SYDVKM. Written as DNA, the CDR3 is TGTGCCAGCAGTTCCGGACTAGCGCCGGGGTTC. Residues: CASSSGLAPGF.

Written as DNA, the CDR3 is TGTGCCAGCAGCTTAGTGGCGAGGGGTTACACTGAAGCTTTCTTT. Translation gives CASSLVARGYTEAFF. The chain recombines TRBV7-2 with TRBJ1-1; D might be TRBD1 (5 bases). Germline lookup yields CDR1 SGHTA and CDR2 FQGNSA. There are 15 residues in the CDR3. The ends were cut back, 1 base at V and 3 bases at J, with 12 bases in the middle.

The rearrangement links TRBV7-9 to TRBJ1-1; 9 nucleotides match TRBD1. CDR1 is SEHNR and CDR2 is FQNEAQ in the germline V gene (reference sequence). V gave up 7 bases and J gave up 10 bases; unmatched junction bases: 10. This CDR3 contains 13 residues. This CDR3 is CASMDGQGRVAFF. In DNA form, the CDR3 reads TGTGCCAGCATGGACGGACAGGGGAGAGTAGCTTTCTTT.

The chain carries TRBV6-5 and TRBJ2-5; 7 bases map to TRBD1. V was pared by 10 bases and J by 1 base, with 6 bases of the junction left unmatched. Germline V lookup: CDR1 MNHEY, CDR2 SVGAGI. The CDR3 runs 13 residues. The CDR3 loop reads CATRQGPQETQYF. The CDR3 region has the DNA TGTGCCACCCGACAGGGACCCCAAGAGACCCAGTACTTC.

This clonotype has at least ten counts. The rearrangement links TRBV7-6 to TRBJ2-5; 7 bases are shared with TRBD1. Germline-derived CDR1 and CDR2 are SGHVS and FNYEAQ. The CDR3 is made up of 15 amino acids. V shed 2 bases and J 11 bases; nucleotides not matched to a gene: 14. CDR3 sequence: CASSLSGQERSIQYF. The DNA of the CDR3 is TGTGCCAGCAGCTTATCCGGACAGGAGAGGAGCATACAGTACTTC.

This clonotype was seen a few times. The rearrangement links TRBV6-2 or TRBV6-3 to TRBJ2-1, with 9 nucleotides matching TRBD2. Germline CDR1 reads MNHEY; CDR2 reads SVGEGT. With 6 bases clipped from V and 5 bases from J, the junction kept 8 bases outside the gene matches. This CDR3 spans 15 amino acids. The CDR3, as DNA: TGTGCCAGCAGGGAGCTAGCGGGGCGAGACAATGAGCAGTTCTTC. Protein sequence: CASRELAGRDNEQFF.